The 2 T cell receptor beta chains given below trace back to one sample, sequenced in a study of cytomegalovirus exposure and HLA in healthy donors. Use of 60 Vbeta and 13 Jbeta primers characterized the PCR. Generated by immunoSEQ multiplex PCR, the TCRdb table keeps only in-frame clones and is missing some. The sample lists about 130,000 clones, around three quarters occurring once. The sequenced sample was PBMCs. Source of these receptors: a woman between 45 and 60 years old in good health and CMV-seronegative.

The V call is TRBV29-1, the J call TRBJ2-4; 7 bases are a match to TRBD2. In germline, CDR1 is SQVTM, CDR2 ANQGSEA. CDR3 size: 12 residues. With 3 bases clipped from V and 9 bases from J, the junction kept 5 bases outside the gene matches. The CDR3 region is CSVEREPGIQYF. As DNA, the CDR3 is TGCAGCGTTGAGCGGGAGCCCGGCATTCAGTACTTC.

The table lists this clone with a few counts. This chain uses TRBV7-9 with TRBJ2-1, with D possibly being TRBD2 (5 bases). The CDR3 is 13 residues long. Trimming took 6 bases from V and 6 from J, leaving 12 bases between them. The germline CDR1 and CDR2 sequences are SEHNR and FQNEAQ (reference sequence). CDR3 sequence (DNA): TGTGCCAGCAGTAGACTAAAGGGCAATGAGCAGTTCTTC. Its protein is CASSRLKGNEQFF.